This entry is about one TCR beta chain. The V end was cut by 6 bases, the J end by 4 bases, with 19 bases between. Germline loops: CDR1 SGHKS, CDR2 YYEKEE (reference sequence). The CDR3 consists of 16 residues. Clones were read by immunoSEQ multiplex PCR, and TCRdb kept only the in-frame ones, dropping some. The sample lists 190,000 or so clones; about four fifths were seen once. This sample is part of a study of blood T cell repertoires in COVID-19. Either two negative PCRs, clearance, or symptom resolution qualified Cohort 3 donors as recovered. The chain joins TRBV5-5 to TRBJ2-2, with D perhaps TRBD2 (5 bases). The sequenced material came from PBMCs or T cells enriched from blood (not recorded which). The sequence came from a man aged 40-49 years who had recovered from COVID-19. The CDR3 sequence: CASNLLETLGTGELFF. The CDR3 nucleotides read TGTGCCAGCAACCTACTAGAGACCCTGGGCACCGGGGAGCTGTTTTTT.